This TCR beta chain was sequenced for a study of T cell responses to AZD1222 COVID-19 vaccine. Findings and caveats of the study: Per reports, nearly half of all spike-specific TCRs target regions that are unmutated in variants. Researchers report vaccine-associated CD4 TCRs spanning spike, with dominance at 160-218 and 743-854. Only five to seven AZD1222 recipients were seropositive at baseline. The study found Spike-specific TCR breadth and depth rose after two AZD1222 doses.

The V and J ends lost 5 bases and 1 base respectively, with 15 bases between them. This CDR3 has 16 amino acids. From germline, CDR1 is LNHDA and CDR2 SQIVND (reference sequence). The data were produced by immunoSEQ multiplex PCR, yet TCRdb's version contains in-frame clones alone and is incomplete. The sample lists 50,000 to 70,000 clones, approximately 86% occurring once. As for this clone: Its specificity is unknown.

This clonotype was sampled from an adult who received the AZD1222 COVID-19 vaccine. The material was peripheral blood, obtained 28 days after the second AZD1222 dose. The V and J genes are TRBV19 and TRBJ1-5; D possibly corresponds to TRBD1 (6 bases). The CDR3 protein is CASSLRRGDSNQPQHF. CDR3 DNA sequence: TGTGCCAGTAGTCTCCGCAGGGGTGACAGCAATCAGCCCCAGCATTTT.